This T cell receptor (beta chain) was retrieved from a study of Graves' ophthalmopathy and Graves' hyperthyroidism. The authors amplified TCR beta CDR3 regions, and they did so from RNA transcripts for repertoire sequencing. The workflow started with a first-round RT-PCR run with HTBI primers and then moved on to a second-round multiplex PCR. MiXCR, run by TCRdb on the multiplex PCR reads, gives a single entry per CDR3 protein. The table includes 450,000 or so distinct CDR3 sequences, approximately 15% detected once. This clonotype was seen repeatedly, ten times or more. Antigen unknown. Active ophthalmopathy (CAS at least 3, NOSPECS at least 4), lasting under 3 months. As diagnostic evidence, clinical symptoms, serum thyroxine, TRAb, thyroid ultrasound and orbital computed tomography were relied upon. Whole-study results and caveats: Discrimination between ophthalmopathy and stable hyperthyroidism by a 13-signature model showed roughly 88% sensitivity and 70% to 82% specificity. Detected in blood as well were most expanded thyroid clonotypes with frequency above 0.001.

The specimen sequenced was blood. This clonotype was sampled from a young woman with Graves' ophthalmopathy.

The CDR3 reads CASSLDRRSNTIYF. In nucleotides, the CDR3 is TGTGCCAGCAGTCTCGACAGGCGGTCAAACACCATATATTTT. This chain uses TRBV27 with TRBJ1-3, with a weak D call TRBD1 (6 bases). Germline-derived CDR1 and CDR2 are MNHEY and SMNVEV (reference sequence). V lost 5 bases to trimming and J lost 6 bases, with 14 bases between them. The CDR3 loop spans 14 amino acids.